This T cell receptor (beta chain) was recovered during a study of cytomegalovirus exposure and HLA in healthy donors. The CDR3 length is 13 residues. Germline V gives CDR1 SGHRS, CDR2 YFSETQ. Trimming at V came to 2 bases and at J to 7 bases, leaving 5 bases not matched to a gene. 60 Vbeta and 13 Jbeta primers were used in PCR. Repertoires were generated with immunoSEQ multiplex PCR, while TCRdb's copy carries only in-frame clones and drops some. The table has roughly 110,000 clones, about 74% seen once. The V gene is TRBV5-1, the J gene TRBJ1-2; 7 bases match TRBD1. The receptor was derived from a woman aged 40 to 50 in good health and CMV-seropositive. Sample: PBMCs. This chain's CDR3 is CASSLDRARGYTF. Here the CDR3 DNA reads TGCGCCAGCAGCTTAGACAGGGCGCGTGGCTACACCTTC.